What follows are 18 T cell receptor beta chains derived from one specimen sequenced in a study of tissue T cells after allogeneic stem cell transplantation. Libraries were prepared by immunoSEQ multiplex PCR; TCRdb keeps only in-frame clonotypes and omits some of them. The table lists about 22,000 clones, just under 75% of them singletons. Material: spleen. Receptors originate from a female BALB/c mouse in good health. The strain's MHC type: H2-d.

In this sample, this clone turned up a few times. The gene names given are mouse names. The read falls 1 residue short of the CDR3 end, and the missing part is taken from the germline J gene. The rearrangement uses TRBV29 and TRBJ1-2; 10 bases map to TRBD1. Germline CDR1 reads MSHET; CDR2 reads SYDVDS. Germline trimming cut 6 bases from V and 0 bases from J; bases unmatched to any gene: 4. CDR3 length: 15 amino acids. CDR3 DNA (partial): TGTGCTAGCAGGCCGGGACAGGGGACAAACTCCGACTACACC. This sequence encodes CASRPGQGTNSDYT. The CDR3, in full, reads CASRPGQGTNSDYTF.

With regard to this clone: Genes and germline are mouse. The CDR3 end lies 1 residue beyond the end of the read and is filled in from the germline J gene. The rearrangement uses TRBV29 and TRBJ1-2; no reliable D call. This CDR3 has 14 residues. The germline V gene has CDR1 MSHET and CDR2 SYDVDS. Trimming pared 0 bases from V and 1 base from J, leaving 6 bases between. The CDR3 DNA, read in part, is TGTGCTAGCAGTTTATCTCGACAAAACTCCGACTACACC. It yields the protein CASSLSRQNSDYT. The CDR3 in full is CASSLSRQNSDYTF.

For this clone: Any gene name here is a mouse gene name. The CDR3 is cut off 1 residue early in the read; its end comes from the germline J gene. The chain recombines TRBV29 with TRBJ1-6; possible D gene TRBD1, 5 bases. TRBJ1-6 has ORF status, its function being uncertain. The CDR3 extends over 14 amino acids. Trimming left V 6 bases short and J 5 bases short, with 11 bases between. Germline V gives CDR1 MSHET, CDR2 SYDVDS. The CDR3 loop reads CASSRGQHNSPLYF. CDR3 DNA (partial): TGTGCTAGCAGCCGCGGACAACATAATTCGCCCCTCTAC.

On this clone itself: The gene names here belong to mouse. The CDR3 end lies 1 residue beyond the end of the read and is filled in from the germline J gene. This chain links TRBV19 with TRBJ1-4; D is unclear. Trimming removed 4 bases from V and 0 bases from J, with 13 bases in between. Per the germline V gene, CDR1 is FNHDT and CDR2 is SITEND (reference sequence). The CDR3 runs 16 residues. CDR3 DNA (partial): TGTGCCAGCAGTTCCCCGACACAAATTTCCAACGAAAGATTATTT. It specifies CASSSPTQISNERLF. The CDR3 reads in full as CASSSPTQISNERLFF.

Comment on this clone: Any gene name here is a mouse gene name. Read coverage stops 1 residue before the CDR3 terminus; the germline J gene supplies the remainder. This sequence joins TRBV13-2 and TRBJ1-1, with no clear D. Per germline, CDR1 NNHNN and CDR2 SYGAGS (reference sequence). The V end was cut by 2 bases, the J end by 4 bases, with 9 bases between. The CDR3 spans 13 residues. The CDR3 sequence is CASGEKTSTEVFF. Partial CDR3 DNA: TGTGCCAGCGGTGAAAAAACAAGCACAGAAGTCTTC.

This clone was observed a few times. Mouse gene names apply. The read stops 1 residue short of the end of the CDR3; the missing end is completed from the germline J gene. This chain uses TRBV5 with TRBJ1-4; TRBD1 might be the D (5 bases). V was cut by 0 bases and J by 7 bases, with 9 bases left in between. The germline V gene has CDR1 LGHNA and CDR2 YNLKQL (reference sequence). The CDR3 runs to 14 residues. CDR3 DNA (partial): TGTGCCAGCAGCCAAGACCAGGGAACCGAAAGATTATTT. Its translation: CASSQDQGTERLF. The whole CDR3 is CASSQDQGTERLFF.

As concerns this clone: The listed genes are named as in mouse. Sequencing ends 1 residue short of the CDR3 end; the germline J gene provides the rest. The chain recombines TRBV4 with TRBJ1-6, with unresolved D. TRBJ1-6 is labeled an ORF, and its function is uncertain. The length of the CDR3 is 14 residues. Germline V gene lookup returns CDR1 LGHDT and CDR2 YNNKQL (reference sequence). Trimming left V 3 bases short and J 7 bases short, with 10 bases between. This CDR3 reads CASSYGVENSPLYF. Incomplete CDR3 DNA: TGTGCCAGCAGCTATGGGGTGGAGAATTCGCCCCTCTAC.

Turning to this clone: The genes are named according to mouse. Read coverage stops 1 residue before the CDR3 terminus; the germline J gene supplies the remainder. The V and J genes are TRBV20 and TRBJ1-1; 9 nucleotides match TRBD1. The CDR3 runs 12 residues. The V gene end was trimmed by 3 bases and the J gene end by 9 bases; junction bases not matched to a gene: 5. Looked up from germline, CDR1 is GFQATS and CDR2 is STVNSAI. The CDR3 protein is CGARITGGQVFF. The sequenced part of the CDR3 DNA is TGTGGTGCTAGAATAACAGGGGGCCAAGTCTTC.

As for this clone: Gene names are mouse gene names. The CDR3 end is not reached by the read, which stops 1 residue before it; the germline J gene fills it in. The genes are TRBV20 and TRBJ2-1, with a possible D match to TRBD1 (6 bases). The CDR3 has 13 residues. CDR1 and CDR2 from the germline V gene are GFQATS and STVNSAI. V lost 6 bases and J 3 bases, leaving 12 bases between the germline ends. CDR3 DNA (partial): TGTGGTGCCTTCCGGGACATCTATGCTGAGCAGTTC. This encodes CGAFRDIYAEQF. In full, the CDR3 is CGAFRDIYAEQFF.

Comments on this clone: Mouse gene names and germline throughout. The sequenced fragment ends 1 residue before the CDR3 boundary, so the rest is inferred from the germline J gene. The rearrangement joins TRBV4 to TRBJ1-1; the match to TRBD1 covers 10 bases. Germline assignment: CDR1 LGHDT and CDR2 YNNKQL (reference sequence). V gave up 5 bases and J gave up 1 base; unmatched junction bases: 4. This CDR3 has 15 residues. CDR3 DNA (partial): TGTGCCAGCAGCGTCCGGGACAGGGGAAACACAGAAGTCTTC. Translated, it gives CASSVRDRGNTEVF. The entire CDR3 sequence reads CASSVRDRGNTEVFF. Together with reference TRBV4 and TRBJ1-1, the CDR3 gives the full variable domain: ETAVFQTPNYHVTQVGNEVSFNCKQTLGHDTMYWYKQDSKKLLKIMFSYNNKQLIVNETVPRRFSPQSSDKAHLNLRIKSVEPEDSAVYLCASSVRDRGNTEVFFGKGTRLTVV.

Turning to this clone: Germline and genes here are mouse. The read terminates 1 residue before the CDR3 end, so the remaining end is supplied by the germline J gene. The V and J genes are TRBV13-1 and TRBJ2-3; D uncertain. Germline assignment: CDR1 NSHNY and CDR2 SYGAGN. The germline V and J ends were trimmed by 0 bases and 6 bases, with 8 bases remaining between them. The CDR3 covers 13 residues. The CDR3 sequence is CASSDGGMETLYF. Partial CDR3 DNA: TGTGCCAGCAGTGATGGAGGGATGGAAACGCTGTAT.

A remark on this clone: Gene names and germline refer to mouse. The read stops 1 residue short of the end of the CDR3; the missing end is completed from the germline J gene. J is TRBJ1-1 and V is TRBV13-1, with D possibly TRBD1 on 6 matching bases. The germline V gene has CDR1 NSHNY and CDR2 SYGAGN. The CDR3 contains 13 residues. V dropped 0 bases and J dropped 3 bases, with 6 bases sitting between them. The part of the CDR3 DNA that was read is TGTGCCAGCAGTGATGACAGGGACACAGAAGTCTTC. Translated: CASSDDRDTEVF. The entire CDR3 reads CASSDDRDTEVFF.

Details on this clone: All gene names here are mouse names. The read comes to an end 1 residue before the CDR3 does, leaving the germline J gene to fill in the end. This chain uses TRBV4 with TRBJ1-4; no firm D call. Germline CDR1 LGHDT, CDR2 YNNKQL (reference sequence). The V and J ends lost 4 bases and 0 bases respectively, with 0 bases between them. CDR3 length: 12 amino acids. Partial CDR3 DNA: TGTGCCAGCAGCTTTTCCAACGAAAGATTATTT. Translation: CASSFSNERLF. The entire CDR3 protein is CASSFSNERLFF.

Points on this clone: Each gene name is a mouse one. Read data end 1 residue before the CDR3 end; the end is taken from the germline J gene. This chain connects TRBV5 to TRBJ2-2; 12 nucleotides agree with TRBD1. Germline assignment: CDR1 LGHNA and CDR2 YNLKQL (reference sequence). V trimming: 4 bases; J trimming: 6 bases; junction bases outside the gene matches: 6. CDR3 length equals 16 residues. The part of the CDR3 DNA that was read is TGTGCCAGCAGCCGCCCGGGACAGGGGGCTTCCGGGCAGCTCTAC. Translation: CASSRPGQGASGQLY. The entire CDR3 protein is CASSRPGQGASGQLYF.

This clone has only a few counts. Genes and germline are mouse. The CDR3 extends 1 residue past the end of the read, so its final part is completed from the germline J gene. V and J are TRBV13-1 and TRBJ2-5; D is perhaps TRBD2 (6 bases). The CDR3 is 13 residues long. Germline CDR1 is NSHNY and CDR2 is SYGAGN. V was pared by 7 bases and J by 2 bases, with 11 bases between. The sequenced CDR3 bases are TGTGCCAGCGCCGGGACTCCCCAAGACACCCAGTAC. Translation: CASAGTPQDTQY. In full, the CDR3 reads CASAGTPQDTQYF.

This clone has a handful of counts. Here the gene names and germline are mouse. The read stops 1 residue short of the end of the CDR3; the missing end is completed from the germline J gene. The rearrangement uses TRBV13-2 and TRBJ2-1, with 7 bases identical to TRBD2. Germline CDR1 and CDR2: NNHNN and SYGAGS (reference sequence). The CDR3 covers 13 residues. The trim removed 3 bases at V and 7 bases at J, leaving 4 bases unmatched. The CDR3 region is CASGGGGEAEQFF. Partial CDR3 DNA: TGTGCCAGCGGTGGGGGGGGTGAAGCTGAGCAGTTC.

A word on this clone: The listed genes are named as in mouse. The read is 1 residue too short to cover the CDR3 end, so that end is filled in from the germline J gene. The rearrangement joins TRBV4 to TRBJ2-4, with 12 bases matching TRBD2. Germline trimming cut 5 bases from V and 3 bases from J; bases unmatched to any gene: 3. The V gene's germline CDR1 is LGHDT and CDR2 YNNKQL (reference sequence). This CDR3 region has 15 residues. The sequenced CDR3 bases are TGTGCCAGCAGCCGACTGGGGGGGCCACAAAACACCTTGTAC. Translation: CASSRLGGPQNTLY. Given in full, the CDR3 is CASSRLGGPQNTLYF.

As regards this clone: Gene and germline names: mouse. The read ends 1 residue shy of where the CDR3 ends; the end is completed using the germline J gene. The sample carries other DNA sequences with the same CDR3. The chain employs TRBV31 and TRBJ2-5; 8 positions agree with TRBD2. The V gene's germline CDR1 is GKSSPN and CDR2 SITVG. Losses at the gene ends were 0 bases for V and 2 bases for J; bases not matched to a gene: 1. The CDR3 loop spans 14 amino acids. The CDR3 bases that were read are TGTGCCTGGAGTCTAGGGGGGGCCCAAGACACCCAGTAC. Its translation is CAWSLGGAQDTQY. The whole CDR3 protein is CAWSLGGAQDTQYF.